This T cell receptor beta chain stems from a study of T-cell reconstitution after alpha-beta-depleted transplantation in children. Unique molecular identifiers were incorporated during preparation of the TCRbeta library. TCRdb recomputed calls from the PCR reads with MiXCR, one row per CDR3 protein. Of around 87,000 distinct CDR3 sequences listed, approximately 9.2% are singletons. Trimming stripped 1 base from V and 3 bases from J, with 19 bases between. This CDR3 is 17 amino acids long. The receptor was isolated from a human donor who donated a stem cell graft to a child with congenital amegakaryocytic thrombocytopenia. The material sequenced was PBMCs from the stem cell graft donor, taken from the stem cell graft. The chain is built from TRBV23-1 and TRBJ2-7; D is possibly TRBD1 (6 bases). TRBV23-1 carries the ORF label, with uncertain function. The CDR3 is CASSQYVQGHDLYEQYF. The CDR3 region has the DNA TGCGCCAGCAGTCAATACGTCCAGGGGCATGACCTCTACGAGCAGTACTTC.